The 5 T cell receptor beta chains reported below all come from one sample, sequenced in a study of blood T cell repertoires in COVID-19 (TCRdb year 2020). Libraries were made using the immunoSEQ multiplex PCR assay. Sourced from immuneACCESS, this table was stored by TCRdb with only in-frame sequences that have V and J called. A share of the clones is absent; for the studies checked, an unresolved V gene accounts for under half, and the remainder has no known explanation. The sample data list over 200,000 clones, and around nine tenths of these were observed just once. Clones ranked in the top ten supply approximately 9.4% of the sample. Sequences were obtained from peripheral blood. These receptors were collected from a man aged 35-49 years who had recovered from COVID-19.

The chain's CDR3 is CASSQEWRAWTGELFF. The DNA for the CDR3 is TGTGCCAGCAGCCAAGAGTGGCGGGCGTGGACCGGGGAGCTGTTTTTT. The chain employs TRBV3-1 (or the pseudogene TRBV3-2) and TRBJ2-2; maybe TRBD2 (5 bases). CDR1 and CDR2 (germline): LGHDT, YNNKEL (reference sequence). Trimming stripped 0 bases from V and 5 bases from J, with 13 bases between. The CDR3 runs to 16 residues.

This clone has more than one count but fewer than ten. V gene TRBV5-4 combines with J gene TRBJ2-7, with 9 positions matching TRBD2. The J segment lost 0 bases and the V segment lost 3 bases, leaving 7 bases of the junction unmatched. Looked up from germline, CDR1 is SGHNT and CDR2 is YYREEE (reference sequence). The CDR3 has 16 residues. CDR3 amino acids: CASSYGGSGGSYEQYF. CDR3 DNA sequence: TGTGCCAGCAGCTATGGAGGTAGCGGGGGCTCCTACGAGCAGTACTTC.

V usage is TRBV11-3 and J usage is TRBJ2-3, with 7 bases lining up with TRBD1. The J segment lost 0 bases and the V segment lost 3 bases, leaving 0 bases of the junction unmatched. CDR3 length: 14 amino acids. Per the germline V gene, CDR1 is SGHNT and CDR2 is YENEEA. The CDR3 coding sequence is TGTGCCAGCAGCTTGGGACAGAGCACAGATACGCAGTATTTT. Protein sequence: CASSLGQSTDTQYF.

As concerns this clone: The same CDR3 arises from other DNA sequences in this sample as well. Written as DNA, the CDR3 is TGTGCCAGCAGCGTGGGACTAGCGGGGTACAATGAGCAGTTCTTC. It is translated as CASSVGLAGYNEQFF. The chain recombines TRBV9 with TRBJ2-1; 13 positions match TRBD2. Germline-derived CDR1 and CDR2 are SGDLS and YYNGEE. The CDR3 spans 15 residues. J lost 4 bases, V lost 2 bases, and 0 bases had no gene match. The full variable domain, its missing parts supplied by reference TRBV9 and TRBJ2-1, is DSGVTQTPKHLITATGQRVTLRCSPRSGDLSVYWYQQSLDQGLQFLIQYYNGEERAKGNILERFSAQQFPDLHSELNLSSLELGDSALYFCASSVGLAGYNEQFFGPGTRLTVL.

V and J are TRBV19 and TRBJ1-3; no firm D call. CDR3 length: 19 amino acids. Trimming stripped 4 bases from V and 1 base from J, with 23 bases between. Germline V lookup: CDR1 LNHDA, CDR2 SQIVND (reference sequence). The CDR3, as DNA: TGTGCCAGTAGTACGCCCGGATGGAATCTCGGGGAATCTGGAAACACCATATATTTT. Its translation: CASSTPGWNLGESGNTIYF.